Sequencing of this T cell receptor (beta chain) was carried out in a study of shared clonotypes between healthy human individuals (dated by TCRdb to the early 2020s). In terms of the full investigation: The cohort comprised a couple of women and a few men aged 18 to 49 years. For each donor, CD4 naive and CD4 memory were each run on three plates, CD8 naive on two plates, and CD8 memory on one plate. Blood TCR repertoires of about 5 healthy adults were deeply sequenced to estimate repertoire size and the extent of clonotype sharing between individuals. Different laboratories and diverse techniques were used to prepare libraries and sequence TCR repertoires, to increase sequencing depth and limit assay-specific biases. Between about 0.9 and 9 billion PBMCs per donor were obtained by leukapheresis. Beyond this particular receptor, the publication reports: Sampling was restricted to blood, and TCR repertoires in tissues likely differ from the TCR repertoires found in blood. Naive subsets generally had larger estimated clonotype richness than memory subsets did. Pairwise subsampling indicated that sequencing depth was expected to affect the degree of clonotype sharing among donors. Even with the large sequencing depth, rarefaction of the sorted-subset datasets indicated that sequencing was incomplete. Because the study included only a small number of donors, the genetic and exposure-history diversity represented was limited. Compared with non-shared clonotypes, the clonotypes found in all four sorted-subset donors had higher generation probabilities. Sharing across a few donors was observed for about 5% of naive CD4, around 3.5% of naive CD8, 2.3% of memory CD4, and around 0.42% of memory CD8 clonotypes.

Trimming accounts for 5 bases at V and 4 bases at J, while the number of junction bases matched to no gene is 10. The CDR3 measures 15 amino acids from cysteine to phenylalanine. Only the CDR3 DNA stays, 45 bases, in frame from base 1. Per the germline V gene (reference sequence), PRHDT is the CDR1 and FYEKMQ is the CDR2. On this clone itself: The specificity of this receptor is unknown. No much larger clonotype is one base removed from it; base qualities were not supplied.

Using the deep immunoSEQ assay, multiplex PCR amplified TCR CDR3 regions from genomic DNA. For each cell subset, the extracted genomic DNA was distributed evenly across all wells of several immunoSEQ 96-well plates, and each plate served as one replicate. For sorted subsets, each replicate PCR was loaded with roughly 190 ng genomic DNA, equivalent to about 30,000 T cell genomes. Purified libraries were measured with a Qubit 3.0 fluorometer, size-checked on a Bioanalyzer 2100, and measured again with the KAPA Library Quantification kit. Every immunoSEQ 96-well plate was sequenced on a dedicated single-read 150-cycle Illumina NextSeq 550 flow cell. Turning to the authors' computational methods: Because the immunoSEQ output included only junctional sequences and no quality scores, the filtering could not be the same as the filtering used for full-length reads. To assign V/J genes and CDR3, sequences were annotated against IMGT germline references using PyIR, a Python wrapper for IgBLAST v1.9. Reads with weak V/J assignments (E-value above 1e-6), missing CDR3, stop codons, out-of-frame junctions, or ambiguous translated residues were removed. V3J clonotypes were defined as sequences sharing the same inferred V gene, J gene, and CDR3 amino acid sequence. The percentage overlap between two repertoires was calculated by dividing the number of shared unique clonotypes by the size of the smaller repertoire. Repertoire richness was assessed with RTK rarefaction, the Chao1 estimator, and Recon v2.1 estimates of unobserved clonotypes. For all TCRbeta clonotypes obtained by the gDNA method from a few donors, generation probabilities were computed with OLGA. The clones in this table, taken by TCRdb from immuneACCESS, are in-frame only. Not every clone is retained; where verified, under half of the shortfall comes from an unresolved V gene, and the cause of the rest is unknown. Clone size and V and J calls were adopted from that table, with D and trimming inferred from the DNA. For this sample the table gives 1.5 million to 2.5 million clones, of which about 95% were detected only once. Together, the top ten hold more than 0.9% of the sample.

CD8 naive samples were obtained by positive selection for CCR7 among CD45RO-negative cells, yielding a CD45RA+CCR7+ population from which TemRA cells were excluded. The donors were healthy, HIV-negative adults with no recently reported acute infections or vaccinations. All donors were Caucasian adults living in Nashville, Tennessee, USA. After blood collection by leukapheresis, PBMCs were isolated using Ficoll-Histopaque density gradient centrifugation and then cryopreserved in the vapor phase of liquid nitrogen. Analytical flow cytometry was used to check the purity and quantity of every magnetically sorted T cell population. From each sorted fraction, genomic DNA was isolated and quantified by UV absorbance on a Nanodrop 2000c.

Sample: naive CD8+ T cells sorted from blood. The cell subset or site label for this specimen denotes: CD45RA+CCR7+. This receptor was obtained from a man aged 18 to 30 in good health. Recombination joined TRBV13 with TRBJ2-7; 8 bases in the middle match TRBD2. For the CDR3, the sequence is CASSTITSGTYEQYF. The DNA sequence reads TGTGCCAGCAGCACCATAACTAGCGGAACTTACGAGCAGTACTTC.